The 15 T cell receptor beta chains given below trace back to one sample, sequenced in a study of tumor-infiltrating lymphocytes in primary liver carcinoma. From 400 to 550 ng total RNA, TCR beta cDNA was generated with a primer in the constant region. Amplification in three nested multiplex PCR rounds with slightly modified ARM-PCR gave rise to TCR beta libraries. In the first two PCR rounds, TRBV1-TRBV30 forward primers were paired with a C-beta reverse primer, and each round lasted 10 cycles. TCRdb re-called the multiplex PCR reads through MiXCR, storing one row per CDR3 protein. The table has 320,000 or so distinct CDR3 sequences, over 55% seen once. Unsorted whole blood supplied the blood RNA, and germline DNA was isolated too. The sequenced sample consisted of peripheral blood. The receptors derive from a man in his forties or fifties with primary liver carcinoma and hepatitis B virus infection.

This clonotype was detected ten times or more. The chain is built from TRBV6-5 and TRBJ1-4; TRBD1 agrees at 12 bases. The germline V gene encodes CDR1 MNHEY and CDR2 SVGAGI. The CDR3 has 15 residues. Trimming at V came to 6 bases and at J to 8 bases, leaving 7 bases not matched to a gene. In nucleotides, the CDR3 is TGTGCCAGCAGGTCGTTGGGGACAGGGGGCGAAAAACTGTTTTTT. Amino acid sequence: CASRSLGTGGEKLFF.

This rearrangement joins TRBV6-2 or TRBV6-3 to TRBJ2-1, with TRBD2 matching over 10 bases. There are 22 residues in the CDR3. With 4 bases clipped from V and 6 bases from J, the junction kept 27 bases outside the gene matches. In germline, CDR1 is MNHEY, CDR2 SVGEGT. The CDR3 protein is CASSSLIEAWALAGEKVNEQFF. The CDR3 nucleotides are TGTGCCAGCAGTTCCCTGATTGAGGCGTGGGCTCTAGCGGGAGAAAAGGTCAATGAGCAGTTCTTC.

This clonotype occurred a few times. The CDR3 nucleotides read TGTGCCAGCAGCTTAGCTCTTCCAGGGTCCGAAGAGACCCAGTACTTC. Its translation: CASSLALPGSEETQYF. The chain combines TRBV11-2 with TRBJ2-5; perhaps TRBD1 as D (5 bases). Trimming removed 1 base from V and 3 bases from J, with 15 bases in between. Germline CDR1 and CDR2: SGHAT and FQNNGV. This CDR3 spans 16 amino acids.

This clonotype was detected once. An end of the junction differs from the germline gene, which may be a read error. The chain employs TRBV7-9 and TRBJ2-1; D perhaps matches TRBD2 (5 bases). Germline-derived CDR1 and CDR2 are SEHNR and FQNEAQ (reference sequence). The CDR3 length is 13 residues. This CDR3 reads CASSSGKMDEQFF. The CDR3 DNA reads as TGTGCCAGTAGCTCGGGGAAGATGGATGAGCAGTTCTTC. The full variable domain, rest sourced from reference TRBV7-9 and TRBJ2-1, is DTGVSQNPRHKITKRGQNVTFRCDPISEHNRLYWYRQTLGQGPEFLTYFQNEAQLEKSRLLSDRFSAERPKGSFSTLEIQRTEQGDSAMYLCASSSGKMDEQFFGPGTRLTVL.

As regards this clonotype: A much larger clone differs by one base, so this may be a read error. The chain links TRBV12-3 or TRBV12-4 to TRBJ2-2, with D unclear. This CDR3 comprises 14 residues. The V gene lost 7 bases and the J gene lost 4 bases, with 13 bases spanning the gap. CDR3 in amino acids: CASTGWPGTGELFF. The CDR3, as DNA: TGTGCCAGCACCGGATGGCCAGGCACCGGGGAGCTGTTTTTT.

About this clonotype: One end of the junction is discordant with germline, which a read error may explain. CDR3: CASSRGQGEGTDTRYF. The CDR3 DNA reads TGCGCCAGCAGCCGCGGACAGGGAGAAGGCACAGATACGCGGTATTTT. This chain connects TRBV5-1 to TRBJ2-3, with 8 positions matching TRBD1. Germline CDR1 SGHRS, CDR2 YFSETQ. This CDR3 contains 16 residues. Full variable domain (outside the CDR3, taken from reference TRBV5-1 and TRBJ2-3): KAGVTQTPRYLIKTRGQQVTLSCSPISGHRSVSWYQQTPGQGLQFLFEYFSETQRNKGNFPGRFSGRQFSNSRSEMNVSTLELGDSALYLCASSRGQGEGTDTRYFGPGTRLTVL.

On this clonotype itself: A much more abundant neighbour one base away suggests this may be a read error. This chain uses TRBV6-6 with TRBJ2-1; D unresolved. The CDR3 runs to 15 residues. Germline V lookup: CDR1 MNHNY, CDR2 SVGAGI (reference sequence). CDR3 sequence reads: CASSFGGTSYNEQLF. In DNA, the CDR3 is TGTGCCAGCAGTTTCGGTGGAACCTCTTACAATGAGCAGCTCTTC.

The V call is TRBV6-5, the J call TRBJ2-3; the D is unclear. Germline values: CDR1 MNHEY, CDR2 SVGAGI. The CDR3 contains 12 residues. Between the trimmed V and J ends, which lost 7 bases and 0 bases, there was a span of 5 bases. The CDR3 coding sequence is TGTGCCAGCATAGACAGCACAGATACGCAGTATTTT. It codes for CASIDSTDTQYF.

Details on this clonotype: A read error may explain this, as a much larger clone is one base away. The rearrangement joins TRBV12-1 to TRBJ2-3; the table's D call, TRBD1, was not checked against the DNA. TRBV12-1 represents a pseudogene. This CDR3 has 15 residues. The CDR3 protein is CTSSFVPHRVDTQYF. The CDR3 nucleotides are TGTACCAGCAGCTTTGTCCCCCACCGGGTCGATACGCAGTATTTT.

Comment on this clonotype: This may be a read error: a much more frequent sequence differs by one nucleotide. V and J are TRBV6-1 and TRBJ2-1; 7 nucleotides align to TRBD1. The V gene's germline CDR1 is MNHNS and CDR2 SASEGT. Trimming took 4 bases from V and 5 from J; bases not matched to a gene: 5. The CDR3 consists of 14 residues. CDR3 sequence (DNA): TGTGCCAGCAGTGGAGCAGGACAGGACAATGAGCAGTTCTTC. Its protein is CASSGAGQDNEQFF.

Concerning this clonotype itself: A read error is possible here, since a much larger clone lies one base away. V and J are TRBV6-5 and TRBJ2-7; the match to TRBD1 covers 7 bases. J was trimmed by 5 bases and V by 5 bases; bases with no gene match: 9. CDR1 is MNHEY and CDR2 is SVGAGI in the germline V gene. This CDR3 is built from 14 residues. The CDR3 is CASSRETGAHEQYF. The CDR3 DNA follows: TGTGCCAGCAGTCGGGAAACAGGGGCCCACGAGCAGTACTTC.

This clonotype was recorded a few times. The rearrangement links TRBV6-2 or TRBV6-3 to TRBJ2-3; 8 nucleotides agree with TRBD2. The germline gives CDR1 MNHEY, CDR2 SVGEGT. This CDR3 region has 18 residues. V lost 0 bases, J lost 3 bases, and 11 bases stayed unmatched. DNA of the CDR3: TGTGCCAGCAGTTACTCCCAGGCTATAGCGGGACGTACAGATACGCAGTATTTT. Protein product: CASSYSQAIAGRTDTQYF.

As for this clonotype: The junction does not match germline at one end; this may be a read error. This chain joins TRBV11-1 and TRBJ2-3; D gene uncertain. Germline assignment: CDR1 SGHAT and CDR2 FQDESV (reference sequence). This CDR3 comprises 15 residues. The CDR3 loop is CAISSEPSVTDTQYF. CDR3 nucleotide sequence: TGTGCCATCAGCTCAGAGCCGAGCGTCACAGATACGCAGTATTTT.

On this clonotype itself: This could be a read error, since a much larger clone is one nucleotide away. The chain carries TRBV29-1 and TRBJ2-7; 8 bases fit TRBD1. Germline trimming cut 4 bases from V and 3 bases from J; bases unmatched to any gene: 8. In germline, CDR1 is SQVTM, CDR2 ANQGSEA. The CDR3 spans 14 residues. The CDR3 sequence: CSVAGLTGVYEQYF. The DNA of the CDR3 is TGCAGCGTTGCAGGTTTGACAGGGGTCTACGAGCAGTACTTC.

The chain uses TRBV30 and TRBJ1-2, with D unresolved. Trimming removed 3 bases from V and 4 bases from J, with 12 bases in between. CDR1 and CDR2 from the germline V gene are GTSNPN and SVGIG (reference sequence). The CDR3 runs 13 residues. The CDR3 is CAWSRTGGYGYTF. For the CDR3, the DNA is TGTGCCTGGAGCCGGACCGGCGGCTATGGCTACACCTTC.